A single sample is the source of the 21 T cell receptor beta chains below, sequenced in a study of shared clonotypes between healthy human individuals. CD45RO-negative cells were positively selected for CCR7, leaving out terminally differentiated effector memory CD45RA+ cells. The method was immunoSEQ multiplex PCR; TCRdb's version includes in-frame clones alone and lacks a portion of them. The table has hundreds of thousands of clones, around 96% seen once. Material: naive CD8+ T cells sorted from blood. The source is a man aged 25 to 40 in good health.

CDR3 coding DNA: TGTGCCAGCAGCCAAGGGGGAGGTCGCGGCTACGAGCAGTACTTC. Translation gives CASSQGGGRGYEQYF. The genes are TRBV9 and TRBJ2-7; perhaps D is TRBD1 or TRBD2 (6 bases each). The V end lost 4 bases, the J end lost 3 bases, and 17 bases lay between the germline ends. Germline CDR1 is SGDLS and CDR2 is YYNGEE. This CDR3 spans 15 amino acids.

V is TRBV27 and J is TRBJ2-7; 7 positions match TRBD1. The CDR3 is 14 amino acids. Trimming removed 8 bases from V and 3 bases from J; junction bases left unmatched: 10. Germline V gives CDR1 MNHEY, CDR2 SMNVEV (reference sequence). CDR3 sequence reads: CASGSGTASYEQYF. Written as DNA, the CDR3 is TGTGCCAGCGGATCCGGGACAGCGAGCTACGAGCAGTACTTC.

The V gene is TRBV27, the J gene TRBJ1-4; unclear D gene. The CDR3 sequence is 19 residues long. V was cut by 0 bases and J by 4 bases, with 21 bases left in between. Germline CDR1 and CDR2: MNHEY and SMNVEV (reference sequence). In nucleotides, the CDR3 is TGTGCCAGCAGTTTATCGGGCCAGTTGCTAACGTTGGGTAATGAAAAACTGTTTTTT. Protein sequence: CASSLSGQLLTLGNEKLFF.

V is TRBV13 and J is TRBJ2-7, with 8 bases aligning to TRBD1. This CDR3 spans 15 amino acids. V lost 4 bases to trimming and J lost 2 bases; unmatched junction nucleotides: 7. CDR1 is PRHDT, CDR2 FYEKMQ, per germline (reference sequence). The chain's CDR3 is CASSWNSGQAYEQYF. CDR3 nucleotide sequence: TGTGCCAGCAGCTGGAACTCGGGACAGGCCTACGAGCAGTACTTC.

The chain employs TRBV5-6 and TRBJ2-7; unclear D gene. Germline CDR1 is SGHDT and CDR2 is YYEEEE. CDR3 size: 12 residues. Trimming pared 0 bases from V and 4 bases from J, leaving 5 bases between. This CDR3 reads CASSLGLYEQYF. The CDR3 DNA is TGTGCCAGCAGCTTGGGACTTTACGAGCAGTACTTC.

This chain joins TRBV5-1 and TRBJ2-1; D is perhaps TRBD2 (6 bases). The CDR3 totals 18 residues. Germline CDR1 SGHRS, CDR2 YFSETQ. Trimming removed 1 base from V and 4 bases from J, with 21 bases in between. The DNA of the CDR3 is TGCGCCAGCAGCTTGCGTGCGGGAAGGGTTCCTTTATACAATGAGCAGTTCTTC. Encoded protein: CASSLRAGRVPLYNEQFF.

The chain employs TRBV7-9 and TRBJ2-1; D gene ambiguous. V was shortened by 3 bases and J by 9 bases, with 6 bases between the two germline ends. The CDR3 has 11 amino acids. The germline gives CDR1 SEHNR, CDR2 FQNEAQ (reference sequence). CDR3 sequence reads: CASSFISEQFF. Here the CDR3 DNA reads TGTGCCAGCAGCTTCATTTCTGAGCAGTTCTTC.

The V and J genes are TRBV6-1 and TRBJ2-7, with TRBD2 matching 7 bases. The CDR3 covers 14 residues. From germline, CDR1 is MNHNS and CDR2 SASEGT. Trimming cost V 3 bases and J 4 bases; bases outside gene matches: 6. The CDR3 sequence: CASSDLGGRYEQYF. The CDR3 bases are TGTGCCAGCAGTGATCTCGGCGGGAGATACGAGCAGTACTTC.

This chain joins TRBV19 and TRBJ2-1; 7 bases line up with TRBD1. This CDR3 is 14 amino acids long. J was trimmed by 3 bases and V by 4 bases; bases with no gene match: 3. Germline lookup yields CDR1 LNHDA and CDR2 SQIVND (reference sequence). The CDR3 DNA reads TGTGCCAGTAGTAATTCAGGGGGCTACAATGAGCAGTTCTTC. Protein: CASSNSGGYNEQFF.

The chain joins TRBV10-3 to TRBJ1-5, with 9 bases lining up with TRBD1. Looked up from germline, CDR1 is ENHRY and CDR2 is SYGVKD. This CDR3 spans 12 amino acids. CDR3 amino acids: CATGQGLQPQHF. The CDR3 bases are TGTGCTACCGGACAGGGGCTGCAGCCCCAGCATTTT.

The chain combines TRBV10-3 with TRBJ2-3; no clear D gene. This CDR3 spans 12 amino acids. The germline gives CDR1 ENHRY, CDR2 SYGVKD. Trimming left V 2 bases short and J 5 bases short, with 5 bases between. The CDR3 sequence: CAISERLDTQYF. DNA for the CDR3: TGTGCCATCAGTGAGAGGTTAGATACGCAGTATTTT.

CDR3 coding DNA: TGCGCCAGCAGCTCAACTAGCGGGAGGGCCACGAGCTCCTACAATGAGCAGTTCTTC. Its protein is CASSSTSGRATSSYNEQFF. The chain joins TRBV5-1 to TRBJ2-1; 13 nucleotides align to TRBD2. The trim removed 3 bases at V and 0 bases at J, leaving 9 bases unmatched. Germline V gives CDR1 SGHRS, CDR2 YFSETQ. The CDR3 has 19 residues. The variable domain in full, with the rest retrieved from reference TRBV5-1 and TRBJ2-1, is KAGVTQTPRYLIKTRGQQVTLSCSPISGHRSVSWYQQTPGQGLQFLFEYFSETQRNKGNFPGRFSGRQFSNSRSEMNVSTLELGDSALYLCASSSTSGRATSSYNEQFFGPGTRLTVL.

This rearrangement joins TRBV7-8 to TRBJ1-2; 7 positions agree with TRBD1. The J segment lost 2 bases and the V segment lost 1 base, leaving 4 bases of the junction unmatched. The CDR3 has 15 residues. CDR1 and CDR2 from the germline V gene are SGHVS and FQNEAQ. The CDR3 is CASSLEDRVNYGYTF. CDR3 DNA: TGTGCCAGCAGCTTAGAAGACAGGGTCAACTATGGCTACACCTTC.

This chain links TRBV10-3 with TRBJ2-5, with 7 bases identical to TRBD1. After removal of 4 bases from V and 0 bases from J, the junction contained 11 bases not matched to a gene. From germline, CDR1 is ENHRY and CDR2 SYGVKD. The CDR3 is 17 amino acids. CDR3 in DNA: TGTGCCATCAGTGCGGGACAGCTCTCCCGCTACCAAGAGACCCAGTACTTC. Translating gives CAISAGQLSRYQETQYF.

This chain uses TRBV7-6 with TRBJ2-7; the match to TRBD1 covers 9 bases. This CDR3 has 15 amino acids. Germline V lookup: CDR1 SGHVS, CDR2 FNYEAQ. The V and J ends lost 2 bases and 5 bases, in that order; junction bases with no gene match: 7. The CDR3: CASSLMDRGSDEQYF. Written as DNA, the CDR3 is TGTGCCAGCAGCTTAATGGACAGGGGTTCAGACGAGCAGTACTTC.

Details on this clone: At one end, the junction sequence differs from germline, possibly due to a read error. The rearrangement links TRBV5-1 to TRBJ2-5; D is unresolved. Germline-derived CDR1 and CDR2 are SGHRS and YFSETQ. The CDR3 totals 14 residues. The chain's CDR3 is CASSGDWAQKTQYF. DNA for the CDR3: TGCGCCAGCAGTGGGGATTGGGCCCAAAAGACCCAGTACTTC.

The genes are TRBV29-1 and TRBJ2-7, with 7 bases identical to TRBD2. The CDR3 totals 15 residues. The J segment lost 3 bases and the V segment lost 1 base, leaving 9 bases of the junction unmatched. Germline CDR1 SQVTM, CDR2 ANQGSEA. DNA of the CDR3: TGCAGCGTTGAAGCGTTGGGGACTACAAGCTACGAGCAGTACTTC. It specifies CSVEALGTTSYEQYF.

V usage is TRBV9 and J usage is TRBJ2-1; a possible D gene is TRBD2 (5 bases). V was shortened by 7 bases and J by 3 bases, with 14 bases between the two germline ends. Germline lookup yields CDR1 SGDLS and CDR2 YYNGEE. The CDR3 has 14 amino acids. The CDR3 is CASALGSSYNEQFF. CDR3 bases: TGTGCCAGCGCCTTGGGGAGTAGCTACAATGAGCAGTTCTTC.

This chain uses TRBV11-2 with TRBJ2-1, with TRBD2 identical over 8 bases. Germline assignment: CDR1 SGHAT and CDR2 FQNNGV. The CDR3 has 17 amino acids. Trimming removed 1 base from V and 4 bases from J; junction bases left unmatched: 9. This CDR3 is CASSLGRRAGAYNEQFF. The CDR3 DNA reads as TGTGCCAGCAGCTTAGGACGTCGAGCGGGAGCTTACAATGAGCAGTTCTTC.

V and J are TRBV7-3 and TRBJ2-1; no firm D call. The germline V gene has CDR1 SGHTA and CDR2 FQGTGA. The CDR3 spans 13 residues. The V end was cut by 2 bases, the J end by 6 bases, with 8 bases between. The CDR3 protein is CASSLYRSNEQFF. In DNA, the CDR3 is TGTGCCAGCAGCTTATATAGGAGCAATGAGCAGTTCTTC.

V gene TRBV2 combines with J gene TRBJ2-7; tentative D call: TRBD1 (6 bases). V was clipped by 6 bases and J by 3 bases, with 12 bases between them. The CDR3 is made up of 13 amino acids. CDR1 SNHLY and CDR2 FYNNEI come from the germline V gene. CDR3 nucleotide sequence: TGTGCCAGCAGCCCCGGACAGTTCTACGAGCAGTACTTC. This translates into CASSPGQFYEQYF.